Presented here are 15 T cell receptor beta chains from one specimen sequenced in a study of T cell repertoires in cytomegalovirus infection (dated by TCRdb to the late 2010s). Sequencer: Illumina HiSeq 1500. The public reads were run again by TCRdb, first through fastp at Q25 and then through MiXCR, and only productive beta chains were kept. Here each entry gathers all rows of one CDR3 protein and keeps the most common genes and DNA. The sample records about 490,000 distinct CDR3 sequences, 15% to 20% of which are singletons. The ten top clones hold roughly a quarter of the sample. What was sequenced was CD8+ T cells from PBMCs. These receptor sequences come from a human donor in good health (CMV status not recorded). Some clones in this sample may be carry-over from other donors' samples.

This clonotype was counted at least ten times. The CDR3 loop reads CASSLSAGTNYGYTF. The CDR3 DNA is TGTGCCAGCAGTTTAAGCGCAGGGACTAACTATGGCTACACCTTC. The V and J genes are TRBV27 and TRBJ1-2; D may be TRBD1 (5 bases). Trimming removed 2 bases from V and 0 bases from J, with 10 bases in between. CDR1 is MNHEY, CDR2 SMNVEV, per germline (reference sequence). The length of the CDR3 is 15 residues.

The chain is built from TRBV7-9 and TRBJ2-2; D not resolved. CDR1 and CDR2 (germline): SEHNR, FQNEAQ (reference sequence). The CDR3 is made up of 15 amino acids. Trimming removed 5 bases from V and 0 bases from J, with 10 bases in between. This chain's CDR3 is CASSPPAANTGELFF. The DNA for the CDR3 is TGTGCCAGCAGCCCCCCCGCAGCGAACACCGGGGAGCTGTTTTTT.

This clonotype showed up just a few times. In nucleotides, the CDR3 is TGTGCCAGCAGCCAGGGCTTTAATTCACCCCTCCACTTT. This codes for CASSQGFNSPLHF. The chain uses TRBV4-2 and TRBJ1-6; D not certain. Per germline, CDR1 LGHNA and CDR2 YNFKEQ. Trimming shortened V by 3 bases and J by 6 bases, and 6 bases separated the two germline ends. The CDR3 has 13 amino acids.

In this sample, this clonotype turned up many times. The gene calls are TRBV12-3 or TRBV12-4 and TRBJ2-1; D possibly corresponds to TRBD1 (5 bases). This CDR3 contains 13 residues. The V end was cut by 2 bases, the J end by 9 bases, with 11 bases between. The CDR3 sequence is CASSLTGSVEQFF. As DNA, the CDR3 is TGTGCCAGCAGTTTAACAGGATCGGTTGAGCAGTTCTTC.

The table lists this clonotype with a few counts. The V call is TRBV24-1, the J call TRBJ2-1; 7 bases agree with TRBD2. CDR1 and CDR2 from the germline V gene are KGHDR and SFDVKD. Germline trimming cut 1 base from V and 7 bases from J; bases unmatched to any gene: 9. The CDR3 sequence is 16 residues long. CDR3 sequence: CATSDLGGSSWNEQFF. The CDR3 coding sequence is TGTGCCACCAGTGATTTAGGCGGGAGTAGTTGGAATGAGCAGTTCTTC.

In this sample, this clonotype turned up a few times. This rearrangement joins TRBV6-6 to TRBJ2-7; D remains ambiguous. This CDR3 has 13 residues. V was pared by 8 bases and J by 5 bases, with 16 bases between. Germline CDR1 MNHNY, CDR2 SVGAGI (reference sequence). In nucleotides, the CDR3 is TGTGCCAGCCGAAGGGTGGATGGGCACGAGCAGTACTTC. Its protein product is CASRRVDGHEQYF.

The V call is TRBV4-2, the J call TRBJ1-1, with TRBD1 matching over 12 bases. Per germline, CDR1 LGHNA and CDR2 YNFKEQ. There are 16 residues in the CDR3. The J segment lost 2 bases and the V segment lost 4 bases, leaving 5 bases of the junction unmatched. DNA for the CDR3: TGTGCCAGCAGCCCGGGACAGGGGGCGATTAACACTGAAGCTTTCTTT. Protein product: CASSPGQGAINTEAFF.

This clonotype was seen only a few times. This chain links TRBV7-9 with TRBJ2-7, with D uncertain. Germline V gives CDR1 SEHNR, CDR2 FQNEAQ (reference sequence). CDR3 length equals 12 residues. The V end lost 11 bases, the J end lost 0 bases, and 11 bases lay between the germline ends. The CDR3 is CAASGDSYEQYF. CDR3 DNA sequence: TGTGCCGCCTCGGGCGACTCCTACGAGCAGTACTTC.

Turning to this clonotype: This may stem from a read error, because a much larger clone lies one nucleotide away. CDR3 protein: CASSDRGPPDNEQLF. For the CDR3, the DNA is TGTGCCAGCAGCGACAGGGGGCCACCGGACAATGAGCAGCTCTTC. The chain combines TRBV27 with TRBJ2-1; 10 bases match TRBD1. CDR1 and CDR2 from the germline V gene are MNHEY and SMNVEV (reference sequence). The CDR3 sequence is 15 residues long.

In its sample, this clonotype was seen many times. Written as DNA, the CDR3 is TGTGCCAGCAGCGGGACCGAGACCTCCTACGAGCAGTACTTC. It codes for CASSGTETSYEQYF. This chain links TRBV12-3 or TRBV12-4 with TRBJ2-7; perhaps D is TRBD1 or TRBD2 (5 bases each). Between the trimmed V and J ends, which lost 6 bases and 0 bases, there was a span of 12 bases. CDR3 length equals 14 residues.

This clonotype occurred a few times. The chain couples TRBV11-2 to TRBJ1-1; no reliable D call. The CDR3 spans 14 residues. V was trimmed by 4 bases and J by 4 bases, leaving 13 bases between them. CDR1 SGHAT and CDR2 FQNNGV come from the germline V gene. DNA for the CDR3: TGTGCCAGCAGCTCAGGTGGGCCGGGCACTGAAGCTTTCTTT. Translation gives CASSSGGPGTEAFF.

The chain couples TRBV11-2 to TRBJ1-2, with TRBD1 identical over 7 bases. The germline CDR1 and CDR2 sequences are SGHAT and FQNNGV. V lost 5 bases to trimming and J lost 6 bases; unmatched junction nucleotides: 9. The CDR3 length is 14 residues. CDR3 nucleotide sequence: TGTGCCAGCAGCCAAAACAGGGGCGTGGATGGCTACACCTTC. This gives the protein CASSQNRGVDGYTF.

Turning to this clonotype: A much larger clonotype is one base distant, so this may be a read error. The chain uses TRBV27 and TRBJ2-5; 8 nucleotides agree with TRBD2. The CDR3 is 17 residues long. Germline values: CDR1 MNHEY, CDR2 SMNVEV (reference sequence). The DNA of the CDR3 is TGTACCAGCAGTCAGCTCCTCGGCGGGAGGTTCCAAGAGACCCAGTACTTC. Protein product: CTSSQLLGGRFQETQYF.

This clonotype was counted between two and nine times. V gene TRBV4-2 combines with J gene TRBJ2-5; no definite D call. Trimming cost V 0 bases and J 5 bases, with 13 bases left between them. This CDR3 has 15 amino acids. The germline V gene has CDR1 LGHNA and CDR2 YNFKEQ. Here the CDR3 reads CASSQDLLGQETQYF. The DNA for the CDR3 is TGTGCCAGCAGCCAAGATCTTCTAGGGCAGGAGACCCAGTACTTC.

The table lists this clonotype with many counts. The V call is TRBV12-5, the J call TRBJ1-5; 7 positions match TRBD1. The CDR3 spans 15 residues. CDR1 LGHNT and CDR2 FRNRAP come from the germline V gene. V shed 3 bases, J shed 5 bases, and the junction held 7 bases outside the gene matches. The CDR3 reads CASGLSQGVDQPQHF. The CDR3 nucleotides are TGTGCTAGTGGTTTAAGCCAGGGGGTGGATCAGCCCCAGCATTTT. Supplemented by reference TRBV12-5 and TRBJ1-5, the full variable domain reads DARVTQTPRHKVTEMGQEVTMRCQPILGHNTVFWYRQTMMQGLELLAYFRNRAPLDDSGMPKDRFSAEMPDATLATLKIQPSEPRDSAVYFCASGLSQGVDQPQHFGDGTRLSIL.